This T cell receptor beta chain comes out of a study of T cell repertoires in aging, cancer and after chemotherapy. Study information: Patients with chronic lymphocytic leukemia were sampled before and after fludarabine- or bendamustine-based chemotherapy. Overall study findings and caveats: Age-matched healthy donors had significantly more diverse, less clonal blood TCR repertoires than untreated cancer patients. The repertoire data cannot show anything about immunological memory following chemotherapy. Median generation probability rose over the chemotherapy interval in each cancer cohort, suggesting rebound thymic output.

This clonotype was observed a handful of times. As yet, its antigen is unknown. After removal of 1 base from V and 2 bases from J, the junction contained 1 base not matched to a gene. This CDR3 is 13 amino acids long. Per germline, CDR1 GTSNPN and CDR2 SVGIG (reference sequence). Peripheral blood genomic DNA, not sorted cells or RNA, was the template. Rearranged V-D-J TRB sequences were amplified with a mixed TRB-A/B primer pool. TCRdb fed the multiplex PCR reads into MiXCR, producing one record per CDR3 protein. This sample has roughly 1,900 distinct CDR3 sequences, with around 23% found just once. The V call is TRBV30, the J call TRBJ1-1, with 7 positions matching TRBD1. The clonotype originates from a human donor with a blood cancer. The sample comprised blood. CDR3 sequence reads: CAWSGQGNTEAFF. CDR3 sequence (DNA): TGTGCCTGGAGTGGACAGGGTAACACTGAAGCTTTCTTT. The full variable domain, with the rest looked up from reference TRBV30 and TRBJ1-1, is SQTIHQWPATLVQPVGSPLSLECTVEGTSNPNLYWYRQAAGRGLQLLFYSVGIGQISSEVPQNLSASRPQDRQFILSSKKLLLSDSGFYLCAWSGQGNTEAFFGQGTRLTVV.